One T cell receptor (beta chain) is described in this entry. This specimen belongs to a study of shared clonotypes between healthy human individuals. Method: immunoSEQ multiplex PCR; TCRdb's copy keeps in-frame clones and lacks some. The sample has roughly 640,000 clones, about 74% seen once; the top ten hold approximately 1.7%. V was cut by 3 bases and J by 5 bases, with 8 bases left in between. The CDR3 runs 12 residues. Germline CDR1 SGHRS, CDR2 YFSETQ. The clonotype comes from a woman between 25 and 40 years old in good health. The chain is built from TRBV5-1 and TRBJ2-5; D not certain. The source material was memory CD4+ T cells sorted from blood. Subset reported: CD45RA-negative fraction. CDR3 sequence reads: CASSYERETQYF. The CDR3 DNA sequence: TGCGCCAGCAGCTACGAGAGGGAGACCCAGTACTTC.